These 14 T cell receptor beta chains share one sample of origin, sequenced in a study of somatic mutations in cytotoxic T cells in rheumatoid arthritis. Here immunoSEQ multiplex PCR was the method, and the copy in TCRdb shows in-frame clones only, minus some. Here the sample spans under 15,000 clones, 70% to 80% being singletons. Sequenced material: CD8+ T cells sorted from blood. All receptors derive from a man in his sixties or seventies in good health.

The chain combines TRBV28 with TRBJ1-1; D ambiguous. The CDR3 covers 14 residues. Per the germline V gene, CDR1 is MDHEN and CDR2 is SYDVKM. The V gene lost 6 bases and the J gene lost 5 bases, with 16 bases spanning the gap. The CDR3 DNA reads TGTGCCAGCAGCCTCAGCCAGGCGGCTACTGAAGCTTTCTTT. Its protein product is CASSLSQAATEAFF. The full variable domain, with the rest looked up from reference TRBV28 and TRBJ1-1, is DVKVTQSSRYLVKRTGEKVFLECVQDMDHENMFWYRQDPGLGLRLIYFSYDVKMKEKGDIPEGYSVSREKKERFSLILESASTNQTSMYLCASSLSQAATEAFFGQGTRLTVV.

The chain uses TRBV2 and TRBJ2-7; 7 bases are shared with TRBD1. The CDR3 spans 13 residues. The V gene end was trimmed by 6 bases and the J gene end by 2 bases; junction bases not matched to a gene: 4. From germline, CDR1 is SNHLY and CDR2 FYNNEI. CDR3: CASSLGQTYEQYF. The DNA for the CDR3 is TGTGCCAGCAGCCTGGGACAGACCTACGAGCAGTACTTC.

This clone is a singleton in its sample. V gene TRBV27 combines with J gene TRBJ1-2; 9 bases line up with TRBD1. Per the germline V gene, CDR1 is MNHEY and CDR2 is SMNVEV (reference sequence). With V trimmed by 5 bases and J by 2 bases, 3 bases remained unmatched. The CDR3 has 14 residues. For the CDR3, the DNA is TGTGCCAGCAGTCCTACAGGGGGCAACTATGGCTACACCTTC. Its translation is CASSPTGGNYGYTF.

The genes are TRBV27 and TRBJ2-7, with 7 bases identical to TRBD1. With 1 base clipped from V and 1 base from J, the junction kept 7 bases outside the gene matches. Germline V gene data show CDR1 as MNHEY and CDR2 as SMNVEV (reference sequence). This CDR3 comprises 16 residues. For the CDR3, the DNA is TGTGCCAGCAGTTTATATTTTGGGACAGCGTCCTACGAGCAGTACTTC. Translating gives CASSLYFGTASYEQYF.

The chain combines TRBV5-5 with TRBJ2-3, with a weak D call TRBD1 (6 bases). The CDR3 totals 15 residues. Trimming cost V 3 bases and J 5 bases, with 16 bases left between them. In germline, CDR1 is SGHKS, CDR2 YYEKEE (reference sequence). CDR3: CASSSWTEGGDTQYF. The CDR3 region has the DNA TGTGCCAGCAGCTCGTGGACAGAAGGAGGAGATACGCAGTATTTT.

CDR3 loop: CASSWSEAFF. CDR3 bases: TGTGCCAGCAGTTGGTCTGAAGCTTTCTTT. V is TRBV2 and J is TRBJ1-1, with unresolved D. CDR1 and CDR2 from the germline V gene are SNHLY and FYNNEI. With 5 bases removed from V and 6 bases from J, the gap between germline ends came to 4 bases. The CDR3 has 10 amino acids.

The V call is TRBV27, the J call TRBJ2-3, with D possibly matching TRBD1 (5 bases). CDR3 size: 12 residues. The V end lost 6 bases, the J end lost 2 bases, and 6 bases lay between the germline ends. Germline V CDR1 and CDR2: MNHEY, SMNVEV (reference sequence). This CDR3 reads CASRDNTDTQYF. Written as DNA, the CDR3 is TGTGCCAGCAGGGACAACACAGATACGCAGTATTTT.

The chain uses TRBV27 and TRBJ1-4; the D gene is possibly TRBD1 (6 bases). The germline V and J ends were trimmed by 6 bases and 5 bases, with 13 bases remaining between them. The CDR3 loop spans 14 amino acids. CDR1 is MNHEY, CDR2 SMNVEV, per germline (reference sequence). CDR3 loop: CASRDGQPNEKLFF. CDR3 nucleotides: TGTGCCAGCAGAGATGGACAGCCCAATGAAAAACTGTTTTTT. The full variable domain, in which reference TRBV27 and TRBJ1-4 provide the parts outside the CDR3, is EAQVTQNPRYLITVTGKKLTVTCSQNMNHEYMSWYRQDPGLGLRQIYYSMNVEVTDKGDVPEGYKVSRKEKRNFPLILESPSPNQTSLYFCASRDGQPNEKLFFGSGTQLSVL.

This clone is a singleton in its sample. The chain uses TRBV6-5 and TRBJ2-1; 7 nucleotides match TRBD2. Germline V gives CDR1 MNHEY, CDR2 SVGAGI. The CDR3 length is 15 residues. The J segment lost 3 bases and the V segment lost 8 bases, leaving 10 bases of the junction unmatched. CDR3 nucleotides: TGTGCCAGCCGAATTAATCGGGGGGACTACAATGAGCAGTTCTTC. Protein: CASRINRGDYNEQFF.

The genes are TRBV7-6 and TRBJ2-1; 12 nucleotides line up with TRBD2. Unmatched junction bases numbered 5, after V lost 1 base and J lost 7 bases. In germline, CDR1 is SGHVS, CDR2 FNYEAQ. The CDR3 covers 16 residues. The CDR3, as DNA: TGTGCCAGCAGCTTAGGACTAGCGGGGGCCGGGAATGAGCAGTTCTTC. As protein: CASSLGLAGAGNEQFF.

This rearrangement joins TRBV5-6 to TRBJ2-2; TRBD1 is a possible D gene (6 bases). V was trimmed by 4 bases and J by 1 base, leaving 11 bases between them. Per the germline V gene, CDR1 is SGHDT and CDR2 is YYEEEE. This CDR3 contains 15 residues. The CDR3 nucleotides read TGTGCCAGCAGCCTACTGACAGGGAACACCGGGGAGCTGTTTTTT. It encodes CASSLLTGNTGELFF.

The J gene is TRBJ1-1, the V gene TRBV15; TRBD1 is a possible D gene (5 bases). CDR1 and CDR2 from the germline V gene are LNHNV and YYDKDF (reference sequence). With 8 bases removed from V and 1 base from J, the gap between germline ends came to 14 bases. The CDR3 runs 14 residues. In DNA, the CDR3 is TGTGCCACCTCCGTTGGGACGGAGAACACTGAAGCTTTCTTT. Its translation: CATSVGTENTEAFF. Full variable domain (outside the CDR3, taken from reference TRBV15 and TRBJ1-1): DAMVIQNPRYQVTQFGKPVTLSCSQTLNHNVMYWYQQKSSQAPKLLFHYYDKDFNNEADTPDNFQSRRPNTSFCFLDIRSPGLGDTAMYLCATSVGTENTEAFFGQGTRLTVV.

This chain uses TRBV5-8 with TRBJ1-1; 9 bases are a match to TRBD1. The CDR3 is 15 amino acids. The V gene's germline CDR1 is SGHTS and CDR2 YDEGEE. With 1 base clipped from V and 5 bases from J, the junction kept 6 bases outside the gene matches. CDR3: CASSLTGGGDTEAFF. As DNA, the CDR3 is TGTGCCAGCAGCTTGACAGGGGGCGGGGATACTGAAGCTTTCTTT.

This chain uses TRBV19 with TRBJ1-5, with D unclear. Trimming took 11 bases from V and 11 from J, leaving 34 bases between them. This CDR3 region has 17 residues. Germline CDR1 reads LNHDA; CDR2 reads SQIVND (reference sequence). The CDR3 protein is CARSPTREIVKQSAQHF. The CDR3 DNA follows: TGTGCCCGAAGCCCCACGCGGGAGATAGTCAAGCAATCAGCCCAGCATTTT.